One and the same sample provided the 4 T cell receptor beta chains below, sequenced in a study of cytomegalovirus exposure and HLA in healthy donors. PCR employed 60 Vbeta and 13 Jbeta primers. The data were produced by immunoSEQ multiplex PCR, yet TCRdb's version contains in-frame clones alone and is incomplete. In the table there are roughly 150,000 clones, just over 70% of which are singletons. The source material was PBMCs. Receptors were obtained from a woman under 40 in good health and CMV-seronegative.

This rearrangement joins TRBV19 to TRBJ1-4; 9 bases line up with TRBD1. This CDR3 comprises 14 residues. V was pared by 6 bases and J by 7 bases, with 6 bases of the junction left unmatched. CDR1 and CDR2 from the germline V gene are LNHDA and SQIVND (reference sequence). CDR3 nucleotides: TGTGCCAGTAGCAAGGGACAGGGTGTTGAAAAACTGTTTTTT. Protein sequence: CASSKGQGVEKLFF.

For this clone: The junction and the germline gene differ at one end; a read error may be behind it. The chain joins TRBV4-2 to TRBJ2-7; D is possibly TRBD2 (5 bases). The CDR3 is 15 amino acids. Germline V CDR1 and CDR2: LGHNA, YNFKEQ. The CDR3 DNA reads TGTGCCAGCAGGCAAGAGGAGGCGGTCGCCTACGAGCAGTACTTC. Its protein product is CASRQEEAVAYEQYF.

The chain has TRBV7-2 and TRBJ2-3; 11 bases agree with TRBD2. Germline values: CDR1 SGHTA, CDR2 FQGNSA. The trim removed 3 bases at V and 5 bases at J, leaving 7 bases unmatched. The length of the CDR3 is 16 residues. DNA for the CDR3: TGTGCCAGCAGCTTGGGAACCGGGACTAGCGGAGATACGCAGTATTTT. Translated: CASSLGTGTSGDTQYF.

This chain uses TRBV4-2 with TRBJ2-7, with 8 bases fitting TRBD2. V dropped 4 bases and J dropped 5; count of bases not matched to a gene: 10. Germline lookup yields CDR1 LGHNA and CDR2 YNFKEQ. This CDR3 is 15 amino acids long. The CDR3 DNA is TGTGCCAGCAGCCCGGACGGGACTAGTAGGAACGAGCAGTACGTC. It encodes CASSPDGTSRNEQYV.